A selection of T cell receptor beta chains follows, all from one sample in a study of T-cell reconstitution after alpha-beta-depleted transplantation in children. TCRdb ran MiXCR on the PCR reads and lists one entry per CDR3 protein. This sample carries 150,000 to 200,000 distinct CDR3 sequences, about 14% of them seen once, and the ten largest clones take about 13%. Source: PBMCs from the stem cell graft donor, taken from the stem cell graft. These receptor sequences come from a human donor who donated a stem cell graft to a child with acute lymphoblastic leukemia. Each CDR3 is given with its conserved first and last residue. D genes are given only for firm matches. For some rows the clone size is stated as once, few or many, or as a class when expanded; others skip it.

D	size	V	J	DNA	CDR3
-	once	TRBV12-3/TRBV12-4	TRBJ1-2	TGTGCCAGCAGCCACCTGACAGGAGCTGGCTACACCTTC	CASSHLTGAGYTF
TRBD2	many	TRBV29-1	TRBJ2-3	TGCAGCGCCGGGGGTCGGGGGACTAGGACAGATACGCAGTATTTT	CSAGGRGTRTDTQYF
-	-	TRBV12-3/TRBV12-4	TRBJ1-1	TGTGCCAGCAGTTTTCCTGGCGATGGGGCTTTCTTT	CASSFPGDGAFF
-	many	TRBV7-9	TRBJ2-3	TGTGCCAGCAGCCCCACGGCAGGCGACGCAGATACGCAGTATTTT	CASSPTAGDADTQYF
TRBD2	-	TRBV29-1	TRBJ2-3	TGCAGCGTTGAAGAAATAAGCGGGAGGCCATCTGGGACGCAGTATTTT	CSVEEISGRPSGTQYF
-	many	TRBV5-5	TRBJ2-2	TGTGCCAGCAGCTTGTCTAGTGCTGCGAACACCGGGGAGCTGTTTTTT	CASSLSSAANTGELFF
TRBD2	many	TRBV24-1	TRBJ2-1	TGTGCCACCTCGGGGCGGGAGGTTCTCTACAATGAGCAGTTCTTC	CATSGREVLYNEQFF
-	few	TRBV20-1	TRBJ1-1	TGCAGTGCGGTTGACAGACTGAACACTGAAGCTTTCTTT	CSAVDRLNTEAFF
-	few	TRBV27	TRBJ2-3	TGTGCCAGCAGTTTAAACGGGTACACAGATACGCAGTATTTT	CASSLNGYTDTQYF
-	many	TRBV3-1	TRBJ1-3	TGTGCCAGCGGTATCCGGGACACATCCTTCTCTGGAAACACCATATATTTT	CASGIRDTSFSGNTIYF
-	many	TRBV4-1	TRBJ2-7	TGCGCCAGCAGCCAAGAGGGGAGTCGGGGATCCTACGAGCAGTACTTC	CASSQEGSRGSYEQYF
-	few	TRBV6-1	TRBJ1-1	TGTGCCAGCGGGGCCGTTATGAACACTGAAGCTTTCTTT	CASGAVMNTEAFF
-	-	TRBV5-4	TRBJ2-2	TGTGCCAGCAGCTTGCGCCCAGATATCGGGGGTCCGAACACCGGGGAGCTGTTTTTT	CASSLRPDIGGPNTGELFF
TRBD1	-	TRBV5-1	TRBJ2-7	TGCGCCAGCAGCACCAGGGGACAGCCCTTGGGGGAGCAGTACTTC	CASSTRGQPLGEQYF
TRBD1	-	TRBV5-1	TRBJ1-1	TGCGCCAGCAGGAGGGACAGGGGGCTGAACACTGAAGCTTTCTTT	CASRRDRGLNTEAFF
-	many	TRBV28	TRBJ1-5	TGTGCCAGCACCAAGGGGGGAAGCGGTCAGCCCCAGCATTTT	CASTKGGSGQPQHF
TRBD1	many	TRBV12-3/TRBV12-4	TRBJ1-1	TGTGCCAGCAGCTTAAGGGGGCACCCTGAAGCTTTCTTT	CASSLRGHPEAFF
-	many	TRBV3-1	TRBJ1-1	TGTGCCAGCAGCCAAGATTTTGGGTGGACTGAAGCTTTCTTT	CASSQDFGWTEAFF
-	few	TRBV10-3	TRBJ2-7	TGTGCCATCAGTGAGTCAGGAGGAGGCAGGAACGAGCAGTACTTC	CAISESGGGRNEQYF
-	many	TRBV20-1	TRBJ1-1	TGCAGTGCTAGGGACCTTACCGGGACAGAAGCTTTCTTT	CSARDLTGTEAFF
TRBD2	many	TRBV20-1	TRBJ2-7	TGCAGTGCCGAACTAGCGGGAGCGGCCTACGAGCAGTACTTC	CSAELAGAAYEQYF
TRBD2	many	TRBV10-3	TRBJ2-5	TGTGCCATCAGTGAGACGGGACTAGCGGGAGGTGGAGAGACCCAGTACTTC	CAISETGLAGGGETQYF
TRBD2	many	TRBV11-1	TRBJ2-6	TGTGCCAGCAGCGTACCGGGACTAGCGGGCGTCAGCTCTGGGGCCAACGTCCTGACTTTC	CASSVPGLAGVSSGANVLTF
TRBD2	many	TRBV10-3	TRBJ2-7	TGTGCCACGGGAGGGGCGGGACTCGGCGAGCAGTACTTC	CATGGAGLGEQYF
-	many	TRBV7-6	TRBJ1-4	TGTGCCAGCAGCACAACCGGGACGCCGGATGAAAAACTGTTTTTT	CASSTTGTPDEKLFF
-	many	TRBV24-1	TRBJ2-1	TGTGCCACCAGTGATTTCGGCCAAGTTAGTGAGCAGTTCTTC	CATSDFGQVSEQFF
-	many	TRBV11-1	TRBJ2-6	TGTGCCAGCAGCTTAGCCATCGGGCAGGGACTCTCTGGGGCCAACGTCCTGACTTTC	CASSLAIGQGLSGANVLTF
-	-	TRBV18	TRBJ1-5	TGTGCCAGCTCACCACTCGAAGATCAGCCCCAGCATTTT	CASSPLEDQPQHF
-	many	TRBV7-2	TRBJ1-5	TGTGCCAGCAGCTTAGGGGGGTCGGGAGCGGTTCAGCCCCAGCATTTT	CASSLGGSGAVQPQHF
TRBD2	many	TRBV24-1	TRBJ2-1	TGTGCCACCAGTGAAGGGCTAGCGGTCTACAATGAGCAGTTCTTC	CATSEGLAVYNEQFF
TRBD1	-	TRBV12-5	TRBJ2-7	TGTGCTAGTGTCCGAGGACAGGGTTACGAGCAGTACTTC	CASVRGQGYEQYF
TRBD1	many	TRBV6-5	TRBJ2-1	TGTGCCAGCAGTTACTCCGGGACAGGTTTTGCCTACAATGAGCAGTTCTTC	CASSYSGTGFAYNEQFF
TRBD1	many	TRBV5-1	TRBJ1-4	TGCGCCAGCAGCCCCTTTGGACAGGGGGCAAGTGAAAAACTGTTTTTT	CASSPFGQGASEKLFF
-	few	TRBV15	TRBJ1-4	TGTGCCACCAGCTGGGGATTGGGTATCCGCGGAGAAAAACTGTTTTTT	CATSWGLGIRGEKLFF
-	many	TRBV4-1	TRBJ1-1	TGCGCCAGCAGCCAGGTTCTGGCGGACACTGAAGCTTTCTTT	CASSQVLADTEAFF
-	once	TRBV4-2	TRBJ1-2	TGTGCCAGCGGCCCCGGGGGGGGGCGGGAGACGAACTATGGCTACACCTTC	CASGPGGGRETNYGYTF
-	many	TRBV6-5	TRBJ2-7	TGTGCCAGCAGCTACGAGGGGGTCGAGCAGTACTTC	CASSYEGVEQYF
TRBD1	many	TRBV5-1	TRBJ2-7	TGCGCCAGCAGCTTGGAAGGCAGGGGGCACGAGCAGTACTTC	CASSLEGRGHEQYF
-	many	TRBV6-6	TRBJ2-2	TGTGCCAGCAGCTCAGCTAGTGCCGGGGAGCTGTTTTTT	CASSSASAGELFF
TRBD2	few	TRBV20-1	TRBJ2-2	TGCAGTGCTAGACCAAGTGCGGGAGGCCCCTACACCGGGGAGCTGTTTTTT	CSARPSAGGPYTGELFF
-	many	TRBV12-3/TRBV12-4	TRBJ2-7	TGTGCCAGCAGCCCAACCGGACGGATATACGAGCAGTACTTC	CASSPTGRIYEQYF
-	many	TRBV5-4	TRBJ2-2	TGTGCCAGCAGCTTGGGACAGAAGAACACCGGGGAGCTGTTTTTT	CASSLGQKNTGELFF
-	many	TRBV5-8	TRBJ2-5	TGTGCCAGCAGCTTGTCGGAGGGAAGAGAGACCCAGTACTTC	CASSLSEGRETQYF
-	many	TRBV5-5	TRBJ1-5	TGTGCCAGCAGCTTTGCGGGGCAGGGAGACCAACCCCAGCATTTT	CASSFAGQGDQPQHF
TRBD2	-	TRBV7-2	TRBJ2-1	TGTGCCAGCAGCCAGGGGAGCGGGAGAACGAATGAGCAGTTCTTC	CASSQGSGRTNEQFF
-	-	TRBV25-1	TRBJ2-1	TGTGCCAGCAGTGAATCTCATAGTGAGCAGTTCTTC	CASSESHSEQFF
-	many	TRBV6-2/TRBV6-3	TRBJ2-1	TGTGCCAGCAGTTATGCCTCGACAGGTAACTCCTACAATGAGCAGTTCTTC	CASSYASTGNSYNEQFF
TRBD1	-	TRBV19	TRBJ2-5	TGTGCCAGTAGTATTGGCCGGACAGGACCTAAAGAGACCCAGTACTTC	CASSIGRTGPKETQYF
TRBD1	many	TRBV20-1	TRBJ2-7	TGCAGTGCTATGGCAGGGGGCGACGAGCAGTACTTC	CSAMAGGDEQYF
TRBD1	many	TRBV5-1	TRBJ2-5	TGCGCCAGCAGCGTGAGTCCGGGACAGGGGGGCGAGACCCAGTACTTC	CASSVSPGQGGETQYF
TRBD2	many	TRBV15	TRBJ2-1	TGTGCCACCAGCAGCCGACTAGCGGGAGGGGGGACCTACAATGAGCAGTTCTTC	CATSSRLAGGGTYNEQFF
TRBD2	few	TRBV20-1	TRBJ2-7	TGCAGTGCTAGTCCCCTCGGACTAGCGGAACCCTACGAGCAGTACTTC	CSASPLGLAEPYEQYF